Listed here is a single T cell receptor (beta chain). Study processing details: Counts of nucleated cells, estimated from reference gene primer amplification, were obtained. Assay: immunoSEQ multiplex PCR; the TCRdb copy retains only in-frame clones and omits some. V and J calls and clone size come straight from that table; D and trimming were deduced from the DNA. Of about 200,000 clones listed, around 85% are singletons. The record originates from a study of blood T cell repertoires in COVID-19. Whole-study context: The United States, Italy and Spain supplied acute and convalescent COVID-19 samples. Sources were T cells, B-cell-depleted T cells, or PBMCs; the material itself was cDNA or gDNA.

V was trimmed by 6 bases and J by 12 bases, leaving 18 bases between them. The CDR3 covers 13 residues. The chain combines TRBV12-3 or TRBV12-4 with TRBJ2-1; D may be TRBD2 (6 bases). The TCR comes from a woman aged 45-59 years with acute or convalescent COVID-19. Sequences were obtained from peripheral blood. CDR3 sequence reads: CASSNGGLSWQFF. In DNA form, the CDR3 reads TGTGCCAGCAGCAATGGGGGGTTAAGTTGGCAGTTCTTC.